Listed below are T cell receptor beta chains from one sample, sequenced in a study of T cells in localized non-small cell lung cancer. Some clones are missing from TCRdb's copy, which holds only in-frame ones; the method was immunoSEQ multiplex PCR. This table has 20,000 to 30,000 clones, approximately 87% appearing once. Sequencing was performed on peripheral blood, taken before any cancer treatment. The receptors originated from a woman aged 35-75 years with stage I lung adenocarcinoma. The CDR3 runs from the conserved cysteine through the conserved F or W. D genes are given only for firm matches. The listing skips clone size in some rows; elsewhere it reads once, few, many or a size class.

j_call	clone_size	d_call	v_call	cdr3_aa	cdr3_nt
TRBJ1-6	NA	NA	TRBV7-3	CASSLTRFNSPLHF	TGTGCCAGCAGCTTGACACGGTTCAATTCACCCCTCCACTTT
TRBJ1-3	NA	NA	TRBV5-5	CASSLGGGSFSGNTIYF	TGTGCCAGCAGCTTGGGCGGGGGATCTTTCTCTGGAAACACCATATATTTT
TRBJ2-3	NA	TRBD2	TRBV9	CASSVAQLAADTQYF	TGTGCCAGCAGCGTAGCTCAACTAGCGGCAGATACGCAGTATTTT
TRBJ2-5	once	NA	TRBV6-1	CASSENRETQYF	TGTGCCAGCAGTGAAAATCGGGAGACCCAGTACTTC
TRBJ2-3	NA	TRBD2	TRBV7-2	CAGAGGFTDTQYF	TGTGCCGGAGCGGGGGGGTTCACAGATACGCAGTATTTT
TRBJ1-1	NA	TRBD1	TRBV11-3	CASSLGDRGEAFF	TGTGCCAGCAGCTTAGGGGACAGGGGAGAAGCTTTCTTT
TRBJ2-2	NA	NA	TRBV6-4	CASSDSSDGWVTGELFF	TGTGCCAGCAGTGACTCGTCCGACGGGTGGGTCACCGGGGAGCTGTTTTTT
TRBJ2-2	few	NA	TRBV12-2	CASRLAAQPANTGELFF	TGTGCAAGTCGCTTAGCGGCCCAGCCCGCGAACACCGGGGAGCTGTTTTTT
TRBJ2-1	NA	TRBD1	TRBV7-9	CASSWLFTGGIDEQFF	TGTGCCAGCAGCTGGTTATTTACAGGGGGAATCGATGAGCAGTTCTTC
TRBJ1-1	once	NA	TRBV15	CATSRVAGANTEAFF	TGTGCCACCAGCAGAGTTGCGGGGGCGAACACTGAAGCTTTCTTT
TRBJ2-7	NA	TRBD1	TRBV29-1	CSVTGNGYEQYF	TGCAGCGTGACAGGGAATGGGTACGAGCAGTACTTC
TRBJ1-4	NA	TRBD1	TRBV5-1	CASSSGTENEKLFF	TGCGCCAGCAGCTCCGGGACAGAGAATGAAAAACTGTTTTTT
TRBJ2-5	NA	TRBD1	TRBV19	CASSITRTGSETQYF	TGTGCCAGTAGTATAACCCGGACAGGGTCAGAGACCCAGTACTTC
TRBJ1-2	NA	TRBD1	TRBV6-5	CASRSVGQERGYTF	TGTGCCAGCAGATCAGTCGGACAGGAGAGGGGCTACACCTTC
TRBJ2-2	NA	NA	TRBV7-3	CASSLLQGPTGELFF	TGTGCCAGCAGCTTATTGCAGGGGCCAACCGGGGAGCTGTTTTTT
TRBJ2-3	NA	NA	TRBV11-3	CASSYGWGNTDTQYF	TGTGCCAGCAGCTACGGTTGGGGGAACACAGATACGCAGTATTTT
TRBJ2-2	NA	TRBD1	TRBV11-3	CASSTPDRGESGELFF	TGTGCCAGCAGCACACCGGACAGGGGGGAATCCGGGGAGCTGTTTTTT
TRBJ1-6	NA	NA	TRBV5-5	CASSLDQVSPLHF	TGTGCCAGCAGCTTGGATCAGGTTTCACCCCTCCACTTT
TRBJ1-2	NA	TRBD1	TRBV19	CASSNDRVRRGYTF	TGTGCCAGTAGTAACGACAGGGTAAGGAGAGGCTACACCTTC
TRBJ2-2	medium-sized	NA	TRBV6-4	CASSDSSQGGAGELFF	TGTGCCAGCAGTGACTCGTCCCAGGGGGGCGCCGGGGAGCTGTTTTTT
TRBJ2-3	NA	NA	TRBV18	CASSPQRQILNTQYF	TGTGCCAGCTCACCACAGCGACAGATACTAAATACGCAGTATTTT
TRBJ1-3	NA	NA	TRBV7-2	CASSLSGNTIYF	TGTGCCAGCAGCTTATCGGGAAACACCATATATTTT
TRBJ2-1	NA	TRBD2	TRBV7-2	CASSLTSGGASYNEQFF	TGTGCCAGCAGCTTAACTAGCGGGGGGGCTTCCTACAATGAGCAGTTCTTC
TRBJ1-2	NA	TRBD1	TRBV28	CASSSPGQGASGYTF	TGTGCCAGCAGTTCTCCGGGACAGGGGGCGAGTGGCTACACCTTC
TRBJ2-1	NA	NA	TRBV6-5	CASSYSSGPGWGEQFF	TGTGCCAGCAGTTACTCATCCGGACCGGGTTGGGGTGAGCAGTTCTTC
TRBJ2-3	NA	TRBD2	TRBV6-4	CASSDSAGGLDTQYF	TGTGCCAGCAGTGACTCAGCGGGGGGGTTAGATACGCAGTATTTT
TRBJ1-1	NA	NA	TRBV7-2	CASSLQGMNTEAFF	TGTGCCAGCAGCCTACAGGGCATGAACACTGAAGCTTTCTTT
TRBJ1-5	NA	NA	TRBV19	CASRPQVMIDQPQHF	TGTGCCAGTAGGCCACAGGTTATGATCGATCAGCCCCAGCATTTT
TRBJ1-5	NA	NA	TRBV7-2	CASSLNGFSNQPQHF	TGTGCCAGCAGCTTAAATGGGTTTTCCAATCAGCCCCAGCATTTT
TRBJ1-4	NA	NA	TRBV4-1	CASSQEATLGDKLFF	TGCGCCAGCAGCCAGGAGGCGACCTTGGGGGACAAACTGTTTTTT
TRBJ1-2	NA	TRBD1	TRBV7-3	CASSLMGRGDDGYTF	TGTGCCAGCAGCTTAATGGGCAGGGGGGACGATGGCTACACCTTC
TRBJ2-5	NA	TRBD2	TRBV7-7	CASSPRGGAGETQYF	TGTGCCAGCAGCCCCCGGGGGGGGGCTGGAGAGACCCAGTACTTC
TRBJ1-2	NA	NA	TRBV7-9	CASSSTSGAGGYTF	TGTGCCAGCAGCTCGACCTCCGGGGCCGGTGGCTACACCTTC
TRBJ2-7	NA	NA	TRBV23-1	CASSQSPRYGRVLTYEQYF	TGCGCCAGCAGTCAATCTCCAAGGTACGGCAGGGTCTTAACCTACGAGCAGTACTTC
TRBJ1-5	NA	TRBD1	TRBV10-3	CAISESGQVNQPQHF	TGTGCCATCAGTGAGTCTGGACAGGTCAATCAGCCCCAGCATTTT
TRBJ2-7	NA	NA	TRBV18	CASSPDAREQYF	TGTGCCAGCTCACCAGACGCGAGGGAGCAGTACTTC
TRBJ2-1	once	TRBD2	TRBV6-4	CASSILAGGPDEQFF	TGTGCCAGCAGCATACTAGCGGGGGGGCCCGATGAGCAGTTCTTC
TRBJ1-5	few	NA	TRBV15	CATSRDKGYNQPQHF	TGTGCCACCAGCAGAGATAAGGGATACAATCAGCCCCAGCATTTT
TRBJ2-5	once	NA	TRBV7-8	CASSLLPGDGWIQETQYF	TGTGCCAGCAGCTTACTACCCGGGGACGGATGGATACAAGAGACCCAGTACTTC
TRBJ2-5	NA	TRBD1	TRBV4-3	CASSLQDRAEETQYF	TGCGCCAGCAGCCTCCAGGACAGGGCTGAAGAGACCCAGTACTTC
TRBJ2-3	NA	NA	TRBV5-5	CASSFGGSSTDTQYF	TGTGCCAGCAGCTTTGGGGGGTCTAGCACAGATACGCAGTATTTT
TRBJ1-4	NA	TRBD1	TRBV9	CASSTGQGLGEKLFF	TGTGCCAGCAGCACCGGACAGGGGCTGGGTGAAAAACTGTTTTTT
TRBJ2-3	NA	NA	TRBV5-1	CASSSVGGIITDTQYF	TGCGCCAGCAGCTCCGTTGGGGGGATAATCACAGATACGCAGTATTTT
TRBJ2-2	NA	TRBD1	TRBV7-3	CASSRGQGVGELFF	TGTGCCAGCAGCCGGGGACAGGGGGTCGGGGAGCTGTTTTTT
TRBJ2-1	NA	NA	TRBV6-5	CASSYSGRDNEQFF	TGTGCCAGCAGTTACTCTGGGAGAGACAATGAGCAGTTCTTC
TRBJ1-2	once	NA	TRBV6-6	CASSYSWVEGYTF	TGTGCCAGCAGTTACTCCTGGGTGGAAGGCTACACCTTC
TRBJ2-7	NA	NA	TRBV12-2	CASRLDRLRPYEQYF	TGTGCAAGTCGCTTAGACCGCCTCAGACCCTACGAGCAGTACTTC
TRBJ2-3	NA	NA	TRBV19	CASSIDSNTQYF	TGTGCCAGTAGTATAGATTCAAATACGCAGTATTTT
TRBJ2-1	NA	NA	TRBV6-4	CASSRSRDGYNEQFF	TGTGCCAGCAGTAGGTCCCGGGACGGGTACAATGAGCAGTTCTTC
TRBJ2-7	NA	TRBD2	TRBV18	CASSPLGTSGGYEQYF	TGTGCCAGCTCACCGCTCGGGACTAGCGGGGGGTACGAGCAGTACTTC
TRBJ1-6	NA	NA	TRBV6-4	CASGEGNNSPLHF	TGTGCCAGCGGGGAGGGGAATAATTCACCCCTCCACTTT
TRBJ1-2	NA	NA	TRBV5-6	CASRGALLEVYGYTF	TGTGCCAGCAGAGGGGCGTTGTTGGAGGTATATGGCTACACCTTC
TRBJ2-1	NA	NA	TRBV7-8	CASSSLLGGAHNEQFF	TGTGCCAGCAGCTCCCTCCTGGGGGGAGCTCACAATGAGCAGTTCTTC
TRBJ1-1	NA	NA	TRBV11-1	CASSPQLNTEAFF	TGTGCCAGCAGTCCCCAGCTGAACACTGAAGCTTTCTTT
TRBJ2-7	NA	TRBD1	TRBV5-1	CASSWGSGQDYEQYF	TGCGCCAGCAGCTGGGGTTCGGGACAGGACTACGAGCAGTACTTC
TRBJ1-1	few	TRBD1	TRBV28	CASISLGTGAAEAFF	TGTGCCAGCATCTCTCTCGGGACAGGGGCGGCTGAAGCTTTCTTT
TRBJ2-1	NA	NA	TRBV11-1	CASSFSVEQFF	TGTGCCAGCAGCTTTAGCGTTGAGCAGTTCTTC